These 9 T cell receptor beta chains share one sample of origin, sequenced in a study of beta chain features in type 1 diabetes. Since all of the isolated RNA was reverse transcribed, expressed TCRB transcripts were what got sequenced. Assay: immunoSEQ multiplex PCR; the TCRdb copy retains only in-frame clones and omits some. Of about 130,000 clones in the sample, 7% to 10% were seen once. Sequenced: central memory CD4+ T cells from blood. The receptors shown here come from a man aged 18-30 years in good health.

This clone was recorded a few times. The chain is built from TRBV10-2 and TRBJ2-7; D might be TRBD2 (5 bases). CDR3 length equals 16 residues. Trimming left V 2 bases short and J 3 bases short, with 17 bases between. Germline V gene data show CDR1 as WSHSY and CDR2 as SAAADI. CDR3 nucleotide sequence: TGCGCCAGCAGTGAGAGGTCGGGGTCGCATGGCTACGAGCAGTACTTC. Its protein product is CASSERSGSHGYEQYF.

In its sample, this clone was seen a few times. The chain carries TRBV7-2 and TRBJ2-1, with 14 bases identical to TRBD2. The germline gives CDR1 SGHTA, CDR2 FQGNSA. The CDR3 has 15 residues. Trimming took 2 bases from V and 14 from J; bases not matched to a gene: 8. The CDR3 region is CASSLKTSGGAVEFF. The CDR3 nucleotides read TGTGCCAGCAGCTTAAAGACTAGCGGGGGGGCGGTTGAGTTCTTC.

CDR3 amino acids: CASSESVGDRRNEQFF. CDR3 DNA: TGTGCCAGCAGTGAAAGCGTTGGGGACAGACGGAATGAGCAGTTCTTC. The chain is built from TRBV6-1 and TRBJ2-1; 7 nucleotides align to TRBD1. V lost 2 bases, J lost 7 bases, and 11 bases stayed unmatched. Germline CDR1 is MNHNS and CDR2 is SASEGT. The CDR3 length is 16 residues.

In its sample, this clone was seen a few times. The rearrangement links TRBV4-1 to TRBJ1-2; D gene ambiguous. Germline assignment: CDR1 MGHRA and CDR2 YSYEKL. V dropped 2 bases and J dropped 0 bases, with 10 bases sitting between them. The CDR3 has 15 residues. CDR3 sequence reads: CASSQQDSPNYGYTF. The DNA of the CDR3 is TGCGCCAGCAGCCAACAGGACTCACCTAACTATGGCTACACCTTC.

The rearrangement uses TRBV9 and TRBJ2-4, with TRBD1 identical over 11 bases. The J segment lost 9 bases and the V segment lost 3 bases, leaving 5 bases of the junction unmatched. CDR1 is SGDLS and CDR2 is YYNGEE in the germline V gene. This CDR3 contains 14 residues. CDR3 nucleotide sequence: TGTGCCAGCAGCGGGACAGGGGGCGCAGGCATTCAGTACTTC. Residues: CASSGTGGAGIQYF.

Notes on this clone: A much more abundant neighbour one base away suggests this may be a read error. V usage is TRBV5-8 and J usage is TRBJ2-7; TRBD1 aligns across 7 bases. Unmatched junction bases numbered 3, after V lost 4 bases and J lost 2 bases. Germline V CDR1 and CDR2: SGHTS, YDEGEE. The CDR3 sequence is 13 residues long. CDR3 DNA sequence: TGTGCCAGCAGCCATGGGACAGCCTACGAGCAGTACTTC. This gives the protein CASSHGTAYEQYF.

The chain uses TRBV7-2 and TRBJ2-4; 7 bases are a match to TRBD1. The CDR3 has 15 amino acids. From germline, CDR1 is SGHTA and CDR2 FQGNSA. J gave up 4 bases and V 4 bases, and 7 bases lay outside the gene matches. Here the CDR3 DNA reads TGTGCCAGCAGCTACCAGCCGGGACAGAAAAACATTCAGTACTTC. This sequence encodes CASSYQPGQKNIQYF.

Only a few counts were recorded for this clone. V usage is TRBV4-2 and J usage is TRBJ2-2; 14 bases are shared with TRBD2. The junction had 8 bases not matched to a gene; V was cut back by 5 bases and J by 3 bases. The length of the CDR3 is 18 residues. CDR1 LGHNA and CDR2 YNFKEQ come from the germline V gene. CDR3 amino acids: CASSSRLAGGMDTGELFF. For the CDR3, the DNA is TGTGCCAGCAGCTCCAGACTAGCGGGGGGGATGGACACCGGGGAGCTGTTTTTT.

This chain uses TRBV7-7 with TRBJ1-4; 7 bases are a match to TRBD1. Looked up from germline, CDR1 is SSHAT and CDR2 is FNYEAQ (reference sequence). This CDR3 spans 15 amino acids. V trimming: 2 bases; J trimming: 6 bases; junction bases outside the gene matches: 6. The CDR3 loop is CASSLNRGGDEKLFF. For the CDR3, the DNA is TGTGCCAGCAGCTTAAACAGGGGCGGCGATGAAAAACTGTTTTTT.